The 10 T cell receptor beta chains below all came from one sample that was sequenced in a study of PD-1 blockade in mismatch repair-deficient tumors. The protocol was immunoSEQ multiplex PCR, while the TCRdb copy is restricted to in-frame clones and leaves out a portion. Among 100,000 or so clones, over 75% were seen once, and the ten largest hold roughly 6.3%. The sample in question was peripheral blood, obtained approximately 8 months after starting pembrolizumab. These receptors were obtained from an adult with mismatch repair-deficient cancer.

This chain connects TRBV7-3 to TRBJ1-4, with a tentative D call TRBD1 (6 bases). The V end was cut by 4 bases, the J end by 0 bases, with 12 bases between. CDR3 size: 16 residues. In germline, CDR1 is SGHTA, CDR2 FQGTGA. The CDR3, as DNA: TGTGCCAGCAGCTCCCGGGACACTGCAACTAATGAAAAACTGTTTTTT. It codes for CASSSRDTATNEKLFF.

The genes are TRBV5-1 and TRBJ2-6; 10 bases line up with TRBD1. Germline-derived CDR1 and CDR2 are SGHRS and YFSETQ. The CDR3 runs 17 residues. The V gene end was trimmed by 3 bases and the J gene end by 2 bases; junction bases not matched to a gene: 5. In DNA form, the CDR3 reads TGCGCCAGCAGCTGGCTGGACAGGGGGGCTGGGGCCAACGTCCTGACTTTC. It yields the protein CASSWLDRGAGANVLTF.

The chain is built from TRBV9 and TRBJ2-3; 8 bases match TRBD2. The CDR3 is 17 residues long. Germline assignment: CDR1 SGDLS and CDR2 YYNGEE. V trimming: 3 bases; J trimming: 6 bases; junction bases outside the gene matches: 15. The CDR3 protein is CASSARELAVVVDTQYF. CDR3 nucleotide sequence: TGTGCCAGCAGCGCGAGGGAACTAGCGGTGGTTGTGGATACGCAGTATTTT.

The rearrangement uses TRBV14 and TRBJ1-1; D is unclear. Per germline, CDR1 SGHDN and CDR2 FVKESK. V dropped 4 bases and J dropped 6 bases, with 15 bases sitting between them. The CDR3 runs to 14 residues. This CDR3 is CASSPLRSGAEAFF. The CDR3 DNA sequence: TGTGCCAGCAGCCCTCTCAGGTCTGGGGCTGAAGCTTTCTTT.

This rearrangement joins TRBV6-1 to TRBJ2-1, with 10 bases matching TRBD2. Germline CDR1 MNHNS, CDR2 SASEGT. The trim removed 9 bases at V and 5 bases at J, leaving 10 bases unmatched. The CDR3 has 15 amino acids. CDR3 sequence reads: CASSALAGDNNEQFF. The CDR3 nucleotides are TGTGCCAGTTCCGCTCTAGCGGGAGACAACAATGAGCAGTTCTTC.

As DNA, the CDR3 is TGTGCCAGCAGTGACTGGAACACCGGGGAGCTGTTTTTT. Translation: CASSDWNTGELFF. The gene calls are TRBV6-4 and TRBJ2-2, with D unresolved. CDR1 is MRHNA, CDR2 SNTAGT, per germline. V lost 1 base and J 1 base, leaving 1 base between the germline ends. This CDR3 region has 13 residues.

The rearrangement links TRBV6-5 to TRBJ1-1, with D possibly matching TRBD1 (6 bases). Germline V lookup: CDR1 MNHEY, CDR2 SVGAGI. The CDR3 runs 14 residues. Trimming pared 2 bases from V and 2 bases from J, leaving 9 bases between. This CDR3 is CASSYRTANTEAFF. CDR3 DNA sequence: TGTGCCAGCAGTTACCGGACAGCAAACACTGAAGCTTTCTTT.

This chain connects TRBV18 to TRBJ1-4; 7 bases line up with TRBD1. J lost 7 bases, V lost 3 bases, and 11 bases had no gene match. Germline V CDR1 and CDR2: KGHSH, LQKENI. CDR3 length: 16 residues. The CDR3 spells CASSPPTGVIGEKLFF. For the CDR3, the DNA is TGTGCCAGCTCACCGCCCACAGGGGTGATAGGTGAAAAACTGTTTTTT.

The sample holds a few counts of this clone. J is TRBJ2-7 and V is TRBV27, with 9 bases fitting TRBD2. CDR3 length equals 17 residues. CDR1 MNHEY and CDR2 SMNVEV come from the germline V gene (reference sequence). V was pared by 4 bases and J by 4 bases, with 14 bases of the junction left unmatched. In DNA, the CDR3 is TGTGCCAGCAGTTCCACGATCAGGGCGGGAGGGCGGTACGAGCAGTACTTC. The encoded protein is CASSSTIRAGGRYEQYF.

The chain employs TRBV4-1 and TRBJ1-3; possibly TRBD1 for D (5 bases). V was shortened by 1 base and J by 0 bases, with 19 bases between the two germline ends. Per the germline V gene, CDR1 is MGHRA and CDR2 is YSYEKL. The CDR3 is made up of 19 amino acids. In nucleotides, the CDR3 is TGCGCCAGCAGCCAAGCCCTGGGGGAATCTACAGGCTCTGGAAACACCATATATTTT. It encodes CASSQALGESTGSGNTIYF.